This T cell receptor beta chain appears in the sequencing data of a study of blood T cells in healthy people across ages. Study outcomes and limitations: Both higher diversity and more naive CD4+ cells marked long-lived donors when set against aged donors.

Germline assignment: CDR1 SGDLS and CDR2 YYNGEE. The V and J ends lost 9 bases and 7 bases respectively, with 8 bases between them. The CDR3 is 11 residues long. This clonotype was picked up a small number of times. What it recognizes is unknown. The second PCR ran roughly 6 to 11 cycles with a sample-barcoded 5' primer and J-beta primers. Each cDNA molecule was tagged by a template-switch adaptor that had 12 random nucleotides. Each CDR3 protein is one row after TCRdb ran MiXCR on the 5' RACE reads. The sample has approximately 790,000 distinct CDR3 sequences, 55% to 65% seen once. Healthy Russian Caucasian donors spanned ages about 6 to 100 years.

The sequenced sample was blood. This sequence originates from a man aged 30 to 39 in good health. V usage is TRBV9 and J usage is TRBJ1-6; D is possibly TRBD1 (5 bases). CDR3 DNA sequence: TGTGCCATCAGGGAAAATTCACCCCTCCACTTT. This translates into CAIRENSPLHF.